This TCR beta chain was sequenced for a study of CD8+CD57+ T cells in acquired aplastic anemia. About the research overall: Sorted CD4+ and CD8+ cells gave a mean 3.2 ug DNA, range roughly 0.19 to 30 ug. Sequencing produced an average of about 10.8 million reads per healthy donor for CD4+ cells. Overall study results and limits: Overlap between patients and controls comprised roughly 30 CD8+ CDR3 sequences. Patients and controls were not found to differ significantly in CD8+ Simpson's diversity.

This clonotype was found many times. Antigen unknown. Profiles of TCR beta VDJ and CDR3 were generated from a genomic DNA template. A single record per CDR3 protein comes from TCRdb applying MiXCR to the reads. The sample has approximately 200,000 distinct CDR3 sequences; roughly 57% are singletons. Trimming cost V 1 base and J 0 bases; bases outside gene matches: 9. CDR1 and CDR2 from the germline V gene are SGHVS and FNYEAQ. The CDR3 sequence is 19 residues long. This TCR was sampled from a human donor in good health. The chain has TRBV7-6 and TRBJ2-1; 10 bases are shared with TRBD2. Input material: sorted CD4+, CD8+, or CD8+CD57+ T cells (not recorded which) from PBMCs. This CDR3 reads CASSLVSSGSTSSYNEQFF. The CDR3 DNA sequence: TGTGCCAGCAGCTTAGTATCTAGCGGGAGCACCAGCTCCTACAATGAGCAGTTCTTC.